A single sample gave rise to the 31 T cell receptor beta chains below, sequenced in a study of vaccination and CD4 T cells after COVID-19 (dated by TCRdb to between 2021 and 2023). The intended sense of this specimen's treatment or condition label: approximately nine-day PBMC culture with coronavirus spike peptide pools or control peptides (ViraFEST assay). CD4+ T cells from unexposed donors were collected before the COVID-19 pandemic (2011-2018). Their antigen targets remain unknown. Libraries were built with PCR. TCRdb shows the sequencer as Illumina iSeq 100. At the Johns Hopkins FTIC core, DNA from the cultured CD4+ T cells underwent TCR sequencing with the Oncomine TCR Beta short-read assay. The raw public reads went through TCRdb reprocessing: fastp at Q25, MiXCR clone calling, in-frame beta chains kept. Rows are combined by CDR3 protein, so each entry shows the most common genes and DNA. In all, the sample holds some 6,900 distinct CDR3 sequences, and under 65% of those were seen once. The ten largest clones capture approximately 33% of the sample.

Sequencing was carried out using CD4+ T cells from blood, cultured in vitro. The receptors stem from a human donor in good health.

CDR3 nucleotides: TGCAGTGCTAGACGGACAGGTCTTAGCAATCAGCCCCAGCATTTT. It translates to CSARRTGLSNQPQHF. The gene calls are TRBV20-1 and TRBJ1-5, with 7 positions matching TRBD1. The V gene end was trimmed by 2 bases and the J gene end by 0 bases; junction bases not matched to a gene: 4. This CDR3 has 15 amino acids. Per germline, CDR1 DFQATT and CDR2 SNEGSKA (reference sequence).

The V call is TRBV7-2, the J call TRBJ1-1; D gene ambiguous. Trimming cost V 11 bases and J 4 bases, with 20 bases left between them. Germline V lookup: CDR1 SGHTA, CDR2 FQGNSA. The CDR3 consists of 14 residues. CDR3 DNA sequence: TGTGCCTCCGACGGTGGCCCCCTGGGCACTGAAGCTTTCTTT. Translation: CASDGGPLGTEAFF.

The chain combines TRBV5-4 with TRBJ2-7, with 10 bases lining up with TRBD2. This CDR3 comprises 14 residues. From germline, CDR1 is SGHNT and CDR2 YYREEE (reference sequence). V trimming: 5 bases; J trimming: 6 bases; junction bases outside the gene matches: 8. The CDR3 is CASRGAGGPVEQYF. As DNA, the CDR3 is TGTGCCAGCAGGGGAGCGGGGGGGCCGGTCGAGCAGTACTTC.

This rearrangement joins TRBV2 to TRBJ2-7; D possibly corresponds to TRBD2 (6 bases). Germline V gene lookup returns CDR1 SNHLY and CDR2 FYNNEI. This CDR3 has 14 amino acids. The V end lost 6 bases, the J end lost 1 base, and 13 bases lay between the germline ends. The CDR3 loop is CASRAGLASYEQYF. The CDR3 DNA follows: TGTGCCAGCAGGGCGGGGCTAGCTTCCTACGAGCAGTACTTC.

The chain combines TRBV27 with TRBJ1-5; D is undetermined. Trimming stripped 5 bases from V and 3 bases from J, with 11 bases between. This CDR3 has 14 amino acids. The germline V gene has CDR1 MNHEY and CDR2 SMNVEV (reference sequence). The CDR3, as DNA: TGTGCCAGCAGTACCCAACAGAACAATCAGCCCCAGCATTTT. Its protein is CASSTQQNNQPQHF.

The chain is built from TRBV19 and TRBJ1-4, with 11 bases aligning to TRBD1. Germline V gene data show CDR1 as LNHDA and CDR2 as SQIVND (reference sequence). After removal of 6 bases from V and 0 bases from J, the junction contained 6 bases not matched to a gene. The CDR3 consists of 17 residues. The CDR3 nucleotides read TGTGCCAGTAGAACCCCGGGACAGGGGGCAACTAATGAAAAACTGTTTTTT. Amino acid sequence: CASRTPGQGATNEKLFF.

This clonotype has only a few counts. This rearrangement joins TRBV6-5 to TRBJ1-6, with TRBD1 identical over 9 bases. Per the germline V gene, CDR1 is MNHEY and CDR2 is SVGAGI. This CDR3 contains 18 residues. J gave up 6 bases and V 2 bases, and 11 bases lay outside the gene matches. The CDR3 nucleotides read TGTGCCAGCAGTTACCAGCCTTCGACAGGGGGACTTAATTCACCCCTCCACTTT. Translating gives CASSYQPSTGGLNSPLHF.

V and J are TRBV5-1 and TRBJ1-1, with 9 bases that match TRBD1. Germline assignment: CDR1 SGHRS and CDR2 YFSETQ. This CDR3 spans 16 amino acids. V gave up 3 bases and J gave up 4 bases; unmatched junction bases: 10. CDR3 sequence: CASSSGGGQGFTEAFF. CDR3 coding DNA: TGCGCCAGCAGCTCTGGAGGGGGACAGGGATTCACTGAAGCTTTCTTT.

The V gene is TRBV7-9, the J gene TRBJ2-1; TRBD1 matches at 7 bases. Germline CDR1 and CDR2: SEHNR and FQNEAQ (reference sequence). There are 17 residues in the CDR3. Losses at the gene ends were 4 bases for V and 4 bases for J; bases not matched to a gene: 13. The CDR3 nucleotides read TGTGCCAGCAGCTCGACACGGGACCGGGACAGATACAATGAGCAGTTCTTC. It is translated as CASSSTRDRDRYNEQFF.

The chain links TRBV6-1 to TRBJ2-7, with 11 bases matching TRBD2. The J segment lost 2 bases and the V segment lost 6 bases, leaving 0 bases of the junction unmatched. Per germline, CDR1 MNHNS and CDR2 SASEGT. The CDR3 sequence is 13 residues long. The CDR3 DNA reads as TGTGCCAGCAGACTAGCGGGGGCCTACGAGCAGTACTTC. It translates to CASRLAGAYEQYF.

The genes are TRBV7-8 and TRBJ2-3, with D possibly TRBD2 on 5 matching bases. V dropped 2 bases and J dropped 0 bases, with 9 bases sitting between them. CDR3 size: 15 residues. Germline lookup yields CDR1 SGHVS and CDR2 FQNEAQ. CDR3 residues: CASSLSQRSTDTQYF. The CDR3 DNA reads TGTGCCAGCAGCTTATCCCAGCGGAGCACAGATACGCAGTATTTT. Variable domain in full (rest from reference TRBV7-8 and TRBJ2-3): GAGVSQSPRYKVAKRGQDVALRCDPISGHVSLFWYQQALGQGPEFLTYFQNEAQLDKSGLPSDRFFAERPEGSVSTLKIQRTQQEDSAVYLCASSLSQRSTDTQYFGPGTRLTVL.

The chain recombines TRBV7-8 with TRBJ2-7, with 7 nucleotides matching TRBD1. Germline V gene data show CDR1 as SGHVS and CDR2 as FQNEAQ. The V and J ends lost 5 bases and 4 bases, in that order; junction bases with no gene match: 8. CDR3 size: 14 residues. The CDR3 sequence: CASSPWDRPYEQYF. The CDR3 DNA follows: TGTGCCAGCAGCCCGTGGGACAGACCGTACGAGCAGTACTTC.

The V gene is TRBV2, the J gene TRBJ1-2; maybe TRBD1 (5 bases). Germline CDR1 and CDR2: SNHLY and FYNNEI. CDR3 length: 13 residues. V lost 8 bases, J lost 5 bases, and 15 bases lay in between. CDR3 amino acids: CASRDQTGYGYTF. CDR3 nucleotide sequence: TGTGCCAGCCGGGACCAAACTGGGTATGGCTACACCTTC. Full variable domain (remainder filled in from reference TRBV2 and TRBJ1-2): EPEVTQTPSHQVTQMGQEVILRCVPISNHLYFYWYRQILGQKVEFLVSFYNNEISEKSEIFDDQFSVERPDGSNFTLKIRSTKLEDSAMYFCASRDQTGYGYTFGSGTRLTVV.

V and J are TRBV6-1 and TRBJ2-5, with 9 bases fitting TRBD1. The CDR3 runs 15 residues. The germline V gene has CDR1 MNHNS and CDR2 SASEGT. With 4 bases clipped from V and 5 bases from J, the junction kept 8 bases outside the gene matches. The DNA of the CDR3 is TGTGCCAGCAGTGCCGAGGGACAGGGAGGCGAGACCCAGTACTTC. It codes for CASSAEGQGGETQYF.

The V gene is TRBV20-1, the J gene TRBJ1-2; no clear D. The CDR3 is 12 amino acids. V was cut by 3 bases and J by 4 bases, with 9 bases left in between. From germline, CDR1 is DFQATT and CDR2 SNEGSKA (reference sequence). The CDR3 spells CSASKGGYGYTF. For the CDR3, the DNA is TGCAGTGCTAGTAAGGGCGGCTATGGCTACACCTTC.

The CDR3 spells CASSYTSGGTGELFF. DNA for the CDR3: TGTGCCAGCAGTTATACTAGCGGAGGCACCGGGGAGCTGTTTTTT. J is TRBJ2-2 and V is TRBV6-2 or TRBV6-3; 8 bases are shared with TRBD2. Germline loops: CDR1 MNHEY, CDR2 SVGEGT. V lost 3 bases and J lost 4; bases outside the gene matches: 4. The CDR3 is made up of 15 amino acids.

In its sample, this clonotype was seen a few times. J is TRBJ1-5 and V is TRBV6-1; TRBD1 agrees at 8 bases. Germline V gene lookup returns CDR1 MNHNS and CDR2 SASEGT. V lost 5 bases to trimming and J lost 3 bases; unmatched junction nucleotides: 6. The CDR3 spans 15 residues. The CDR3 spells CASSPRGQLNQPQHF. Here the CDR3 DNA reads TGTGCCAGCAGTCCCAGGGGGCAACTCAATCAGCCCCAGCATTTT.

This clonotype was counted a single time. This chain uses TRBV19 with TRBJ2-1, with TRBD2 identical over 9 bases. The trim removed 3 bases at V and 4 bases at J, leaving 7 bases unmatched. From germline, CDR1 is LNHDA and CDR2 SQIVND (reference sequence). The CDR3 runs to 16 residues. CDR3 nucleotides: TGTGCCAGTAGTATTATGGGACTAGCCGGATACAATGAGCAGTTCTTC. Translated: CASSIMGLAGYNEQFF.

This clonotype came up a few times. The chain links TRBV6-2 or TRBV6-3 to TRBJ1-1; a possible D gene is TRBD1 (6 bases). V was clipped by 9 bases and J by 4 bases, with 15 bases between them. The germline V gene encodes CDR1 MNHEY and CDR2 SVGEGT. CDR3 size: 13 residues. The CDR3 DNA reads TGTGCCAGTCACTTTCAACAGGGCACTGAAGCTTTCTTT. This encodes CASHFQQGTEAFF.

The J gene is TRBJ1-2, the V gene TRBV5-6, with 10 bases identical to TRBD1. Germline loops: CDR1 SGHDT, CDR2 YYEEEE. V lost 4 bases, J lost 6 bases, and 6 bases stayed unmatched. This CDR3 is 14 amino acids long. The CDR3: CASSGGTGDDGYTF. The CDR3 nucleotides are TGTGCCAGCAGCGGAGGGACAGGGGACGATGGCTACACCTTC.

The sample holds a few counts of this clonotype. V gene TRBV20-1 combines with J gene TRBJ1-1, with TRBD1 as a possible D gene (5 bases). This CDR3 comprises 14 residues. The V gene lost 1 base and the J gene lost 1 base, with 10 bases spanning the gap. Looked up from germline, CDR1 is DFQATT and CDR2 is SNEGSKA (reference sequence). The CDR3 DNA follows: TGCAGTGCTAGAGGATGGGGACCGAACACTGAAGCTTTCTTT. Encoded protein: CSARGWGPNTEAFF.

The genes are TRBV20-1 and TRBJ2-7, with 7 bases identical to TRBD2. The CDR3 is made up of 12 amino acids. V dropped 6 bases and J dropped 6; count of bases not matched to a gene: 8. Germline V CDR1 and CDR2: DFQATT, SNEGSKA (reference sequence). CDR3 nucleotides: TGCAGTGCAAGACTAGCACTCGGCGAGCAGTACTTC. Its translation is CSARLALGEQYF.

The chain is built from TRBV6-2 or TRBV6-3 and TRBJ1-1, with TRBD1 matching 12 bases. The junction had 10 bases not matched to a gene; V was cut back by 0 bases and J by 2 bases. CDR3 size: 19 residues. Germline V gene sequence: CDR1 MNHEY, CDR2 SVGEGT. The CDR3 reads CASSYSTFRDRGLNTEAFF. As DNA, the CDR3 is TGTGCCAGCAGTTACTCCACCTTCCGGGACAGGGGGCTCAACACTGAAGCTTTCTTT.

This chain joins TRBV7-9 and TRBJ1-1, with a weak D call TRBD1 (5 bases). Trimming cost V 6 bases and J 3 bases, with 8 bases left between them. CDR3 length equals 12 residues. CDR1 and CDR2 (germline): SEHNR, FQNEAQ (reference sequence). The CDR3 region is CASRGRDTEAFF. CDR3 DNA: TGTGCCAGCAGGGGGCGGGACACTGAAGCTTTCTTT.

This clonotype showed up just a few times. The chain joins TRBV11-3 to TRBJ2-3, with 10 nucleotides matching TRBD2. Trimming cost V 2 bases and J 5 bases; bases outside gene matches: 7. In germline, CDR1 is SGHNT, CDR2 YENEEA. This CDR3 contains 16 residues. The CDR3 is CASSLSTSGHVDTQYF. The CDR3, as DNA: TGTGCCAGCAGCTTATCGACTAGCGGGCACGTAGATACGCAGTATTTT.

The rearrangement links TRBV28 to TRBJ2-7; 15 bases map to TRBD2. There are 15 residues in the CDR3. CDR1 MDHEN and CDR2 SYDVKM come from the germline V gene. Germline trimming cut 6 bases from V and 3 bases from J; bases unmatched to any gene: 3. CDR3 loop: CASRWTSGGVYEQYF. Here the CDR3 DNA reads TGTGCCAGCAGGTGGACTAGCGGGGGGGTCTACGAGCAGTACTTC.

This clonotype has just a few counts. The chain carries TRBV20-1 and TRBJ1-6; tentative D call: TRBD1 (6 bases). V was pared by 3 bases and J by 9 bases, with 15 bases between. The length of the CDR3 is 14 residues. The V gene's germline CDR1 is DFQATT and CDR2 SNEGSKA (reference sequence). CDR3: CSASVARGGSPLHF. The CDR3, as DNA: TGCAGTGCTAGTGTCGCCAGGGGCGGTTCACCCCTCCACTTT.

Only one count was recorded for this clonotype. This chain links TRBV11-2 with TRBJ1-1, with 7 bases fitting TRBD1. V lost 6 bases, J lost 3 bases, and 4 bases stayed unmatched. The CDR3 covers 13 residues. From germline, CDR1 is SGHAT and CDR2 FQNNGV. CDR3 in DNA: TGTGCCAGCAGTGACACAGGGGACACTGAAGCTTTCTTT. Encoded protein: CASSDTGDTEAFF.

This clonotype was observed a few times. The V call is TRBV10-3, the J call TRBJ1-5; 7 positions agree with TRBD1. This CDR3 has 14 residues. Losses at the gene ends were 5 bases for V and 2 bases for J; bases not matched to a gene: 3. CDR1 ENHRY and CDR2 SYGVKD come from the germline V gene. For the CDR3, the DNA is TGTGCCATCAGTAACGGGACAGGCAATCAGCCCCAGCATTTT. Residues: CAISNGTGNQPQHF.

The chain employs TRBV19 and TRBJ1-1; no clear D gene. The germline V gene encodes CDR1 LNHDA and CDR2 SQIVND (reference sequence). The CDR3 sequence is 18 residues long. Trimming cost V 0 bases and J 4 bases, with 21 bases left between them. In nucleotides, the CDR3 is TGTGCCAGTAGTATAGAGCCCGGGAGGGCTTCTAGGGCCACTGAAGCTTTCTTT. Translation: CASSIEPGRASRATEAFF.

This clonotype appeared once. The chain employs TRBV7-2 and TRBJ1-1; TRBD1 aligns across 11 bases. Germline loops: CDR1 SGHTA, CDR2 FQGNSA. After removal of 4 bases from V and 4 bases from J, the junction contained 8 bases not matched to a gene. This CDR3 is built from 16 residues. This CDR3 is CASSSWTGGRRTEAFF. As DNA, the CDR3 is TGTGCCAGCAGCTCATGGACAGGGGGCAGGCGCACTGAAGCTTTCTTT.